This T cell receptor beta chain was sequenced for a study of blood T cell repertoires in COVID-19. Turning to the study itself: Some COVID-19 samples were acute and others convalescent; all came from the United States, Italy and Spain. PBMCs, B-cell-depleted T cells, or T cells were the source of the cDNA or gDNA that made up the material.

Study processing details: Reference gene primer amplification yielded estimated nucleated cell counts. Assay used: immunoSEQ multiplex PCR; TCRdb lists only in-frame clones, some missing. V and J calls and clone size come straight from that table; D and trimming were deduced from the DNA. The profile shows about 150,000 clones, roughly 88% of them singletons. This clone was detected only a few times. The Seattle patients joined while their infection was active and were tracked longitudinally afterward. The V gene end was trimmed by 0 bases and the J gene end by 6 bases; junction bases not matched to a gene: 4. This CDR3 has 15 amino acids. CDR1 and CDR2 from the germline V gene are LGHNA and YSLEER.

The chain employs TRBV4-3 and TRBJ1-4; 7 positions agree with TRBD1. What was sequenced was peripheral blood. This TCR derives from an elderly man with COVID-19, enrolled during active disease. The CDR3: CASSQDPGTDEKLFF. CDR3 nucleotide sequence: TGCGCCAGCAGCCAAGATCCGGGGACAGATGAAAAACTGTTTTTT.